A single sample is the source of the 8 T cell receptor beta chains below, sequenced in a study of cytomegalovirus exposure and HLA in healthy donors (dated by TCRdb to about 2017). Preparation of the library involved the immunoSEQ multiplex PCR assay. For the multiplex PCR, a mixture combining 60 forward primers for TCR Vbeta segments and 13 reverse primers for TCR Jbeta segments was used. TCRdb holds this immuneACCESS table with in-frame rearrangements only. Some clones are missing; in checked studies, unresolved V genes explain under half, and the rest has no known cause. The sample's own table lists some 130,000 clones. Of the sample, 2% is held by the ten largest clones. The sequencing sample was made of PBMCs. The receptor source for this set is a woman aged 55-70 years in good health and CMV-seronegative.

J is TRBJ1-1 and V is TRBV6-5; no definite D call. Germline lookup yields CDR1 MNHEY and CDR2 SVGAGI. This CDR3 comprises 14 residues. V lost 2 bases and J 6 bases, leaving 13 bases between the germline ends. CDR3 residues: CASSYGRAAAEAFF. Written as DNA, the CDR3 is TGTGCCAGCAGTTACGGGAGGGCCGCGGCTGAAGCTTTCTTT.

V is TRBV5-1 and J is TRBJ1-1; 9 nucleotides line up with TRBD1. Losses at the gene ends were 3 bases for V and 4 bases for J; bases not matched to a gene: 4. CDR3 length: 14 amino acids. Germline V lookup: CDR1 SGHRS, CDR2 YFSETQ. The CDR3 coding sequence is TGCGCCAGCAGCTACCAGGACAGGGGCACTGAAGCTTTCTTT. Amino acid sequence: CASSYQDRGTEAFF.

The V and J genes are TRBV19 and TRBJ1-4; D unresolved. Trimming left V 6 bases short and J 5 bases short, with 16 bases between. Per the germline V gene, CDR1 is LNHDA and CDR2 is SQIVND (reference sequence). The CDR3 is made up of 15 amino acids. CDR3: CASSMPVSGNEKLFF. As DNA, the CDR3 is TGTGCCAGTAGCATGCCGGTGTCGGGGAATGAAAAACTGTTTTTT. Based on the CDR3 plus reference TRBV19 and TRBJ1-4, the full variable domain is DGGITQSPKYLFRKEGQNVTLSCEQNLNHDAMYWYRQDPGQGLRLIYYSQIVNDFQKGDIAEGYSVSREKKESFPLTVTSAQKNPTAFYLCASSMPVSGNEKLFFGSGTQLSVL.

The CDR3 DNA reads as TGTGCCAGCAGCCAAAGCAGGGGCCAGTACAATGAGCAGTTCTTC. This translates into CASSQSRGQYNEQFF. This chain uses TRBV7-3 with TRBJ2-1, with a weak D call TRBD1 (6 bases). Per the germline V gene, CDR1 is SGHTA and CDR2 is FQGTGA. V shed 5 bases and J shed 4 bases, with 15 bases lying between them. The CDR3 is 15 residues long.

This chain joins TRBV5-1 and TRBJ2-2; TRBD2 is a possible D gene (6 bases). Between the trimmed V and J ends, which lost 3 bases and 0 bases, there was a span of 18 bases. This CDR3 spans 18 amino acids. Germline lookup yields CDR1 SGHRS and CDR2 YFSETQ. CDR3 loop: CASSWETGLFANTGELFF. CDR3 DNA: TGCGCCAGCAGCTGGGAAACAGGACTATTCGCGAACACCGGGGAGCTGTTTTTT.

This rearrangement joins TRBV7-9 to TRBJ1-2; 10 nucleotides match TRBD1. The CDR3 is made up of 14 amino acids. Germline CDR1 is SEHNR and CDR2 is FQNEAQ (reference sequence). The V gene end was trimmed by 5 bases and the J gene end by 7 bases; junction bases not matched to a gene: 7. The CDR3 region is CASSPPGQGFGYTF. CDR3 in DNA: TGTGCCAGCAGCCCTCCGGGACAGGGGTTTGGCTACACCTTC. Full variable domain (missing parts from reference TRBV7-9 and TRBJ1-2): DTGVSQNPRHKITKRGQNVTFRCDPISEHNRLYWYRQTLGQGPEFLTYFQNEAQLEKSRLLSDRFSAERPKGSFSTLEIQRTEQGDSAMYLCASSPPGQGFGYTFGSGTRLTVV.

The chain uses TRBV19 and TRBJ2-7, with 7 bases lining up with TRBD1. After removal of 7 bases from V and 4 bases from J, the junction contained 13 bases not matched to a gene. The CDR3 loop spans 15 amino acids. In germline, CDR1 is LNHDA, CDR2 SQIVND (reference sequence). This CDR3 is CASKPGDRVEYEQYF. The DNA of the CDR3 is TGTGCCAGTAAACCCGGGGACAGAGTTGAGTACGAGCAGTACTTC.

The chain uses TRBV2 and TRBJ1-2; D perhaps matches TRBD1 (5 bases). Trimming removed 2 bases from V and 7 bases from J, with 14 bases in between. Germline loops: CDR1 SNHLY, CDR2 FYNNEI. CDR3 length equals 14 residues. CDR3 in amino acids: CASSETRGYGGYTF. CDR3 nucleotides: TGTGCCAGCAGTGAAACGCGGGGCTACGGTGGCTACACCTTC.